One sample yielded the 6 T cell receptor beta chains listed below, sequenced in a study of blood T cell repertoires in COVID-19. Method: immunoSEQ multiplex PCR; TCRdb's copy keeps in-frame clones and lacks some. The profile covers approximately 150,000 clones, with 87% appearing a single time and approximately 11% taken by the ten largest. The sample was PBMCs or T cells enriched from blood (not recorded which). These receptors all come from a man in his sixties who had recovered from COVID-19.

CDR3 nucleotides: TGTGCCAGCGGCCCCAGGGCAACTAATGAAAAACTGTTTTTT. This gives the protein CASGPRATNEKLFF. The J gene is TRBJ1-4, the V gene TRBV28, with D tentatively TRBD1 (5 bases). Germline V gives CDR1 MDHEN, CDR2 SYDVKM. The ends were cut back, 8 bases at V and 0 bases at J, with 10 bases in the middle. There are 14 residues in the CDR3.

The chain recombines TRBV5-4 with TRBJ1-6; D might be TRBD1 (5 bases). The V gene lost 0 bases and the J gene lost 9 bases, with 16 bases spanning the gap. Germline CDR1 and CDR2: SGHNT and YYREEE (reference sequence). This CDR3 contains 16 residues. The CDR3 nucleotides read TGTGCCAGCAGCTTGGACAGCAGGGCTGTGGGTTCACCCCTCCACTTT. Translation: CASSLDSRAVGSPLHF.

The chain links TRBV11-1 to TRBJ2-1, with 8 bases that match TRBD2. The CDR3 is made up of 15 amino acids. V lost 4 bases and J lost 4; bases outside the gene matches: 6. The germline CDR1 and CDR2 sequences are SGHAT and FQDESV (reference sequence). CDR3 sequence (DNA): TGTGCCAGCAGCTCGGCGGGAGGATGGTACAATGAGCAGTTCTTC. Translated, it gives CASSSAGGWYNEQFF.

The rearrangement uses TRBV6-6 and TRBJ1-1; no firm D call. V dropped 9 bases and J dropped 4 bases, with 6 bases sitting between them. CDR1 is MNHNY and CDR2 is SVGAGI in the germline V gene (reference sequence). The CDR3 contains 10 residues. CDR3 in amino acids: CASRGTEAFF. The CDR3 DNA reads TGTGCCAGTCGGGGCACTGAAGCTTTCTTT.

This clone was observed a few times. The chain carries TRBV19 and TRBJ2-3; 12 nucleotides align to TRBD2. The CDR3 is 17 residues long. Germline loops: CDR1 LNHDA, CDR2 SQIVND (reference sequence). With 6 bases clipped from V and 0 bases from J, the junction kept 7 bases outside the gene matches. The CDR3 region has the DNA TGTGCCAGTAGACCTACAACTAGCGGGGGGAGCACAGATACGCAGTATTTT. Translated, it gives CASRPTTSGGSTDTQYF.

The CDR3 DNA reads TGCGCCAGCAGCCCCGGGTCAGGGACCGGGGAGCTGTTTTTT. The encoded protein is CASSPGSGTGELFF. This rearrangement joins TRBV5-1 to TRBJ2-2; perhaps TRBD1 as D (5 bases). Germline CDR1 reads SGHRS; CDR2 reads YFSETQ. The CDR3 length is 14 residues. V gave up 4 bases and J gave up 5 bases, with 12 bases separating them.